These 2 T cell receptor beta chains originate from one sample sequenced in a study of CD4 T cells in relation to SARS-CoV-2 and coronaviruses. No cognate antigen is known for these TCRs. Sequenced by immunoSEQ multiplex PCR; TCRdb stores in-frame clones only, minus some. The sample lists more than 20,000 clones, 76% occurring once. Before the COVID-19 pandemic, during about 2010-2018, CD4+ T cells were taken from unexposed donors. CD4+ T cells were isolated from the cells after around 11 days of culture. The material sequenced was CD4+ T cells from PBMCs, cultured in vitro. These receptors all stem from a human donor in good health.

This chain uses TRBV25-1 with TRBJ1-3; no clear D. This CDR3 comprises 12 residues. Trimming removed 5 bases from V and 4 bases from J, with 6 bases in between. The germline gives CDR1 MGHDK, CDR2 SYGVNS. The DNA of the CDR3 is TGTGCCAGCAGTCTAGCGGGAAACACCATATATTTT. It translates to CASSLAGNTIYF.

The gene calls are TRBV3-1 (or the pseudogene TRBV3-2) and TRBJ1-3, with D unresolved. Trimming removed 1 base from V and 4 bases from J, with 8 bases in between. CDR1 and CDR2 (germline): LGHDT, YNNKEL (reference sequence). The CDR3 spans 14 residues. This CDR3 is CASSQGRTGNTIYF. The CDR3, as DNA: TGTGCCAGCAGCCAAGGCAGAACCGGAAACACCATATATTTT.